The rows below give T cell receptor beta chains drawn from one sample of a study of blood T cells in healthy people across ages. TCRdb re-derived calls from the 5' RACE reads in MiXCR, one entry per CDR3 protein. This sample has over a million distinct CDR3 sequences, with roughly 40% found just once. The sample was blood. These TCRs come from a woman aged 18-35 years in good health. CDR3s include the opening cysteine and the closing phenylalanine or tryptophan. The D gene is left open where the match is weak. Some rows mark clone size as missing; the rest say once, few, many or name a class of expanded clone.

cdr3_length | d_call | j_call | clone_size | v_call | cdr3_aa | cdr3_nt
17 | TRBD2 | TRBJ2-1 | once | TRBV4-1 | CASSRGLAGDLRREQFF | TGCGCCAGCAGTCGCGGGCTAGCGGGAGATTTGCGGCGTGAGCAGTTCTTC
14 | TRBD1 | TRBJ2-7 | few | TRBV10-3 | CAISGGTGSTEQYF | TGTGCCATCAGTGGGGGGACAGGTTCGACCGAGCAGTACTTC
13 | NA | TRBJ2-5 | NA | TRBV15 | CATSRAIQETQYF | TGTGCCACCAGCAGAGCGATCCAAGAGACCCAGTACTTC
13 | TRBD1 | TRBJ2-1 | many | TRBV29-1 | CSVEGQGSNEQFF | TGCAGCGTTGAGGGACAGGGAAGCAATGAGCAGTTCTTC
13 | TRBD1 | TRBJ2-5 | NA | TRBV20-1 | CSAFRGGEEAQYF | TGCAGTGCTTTCAGAGGGGGCGAAGAGGCCCAGTACTTC
14 | NA | TRBJ2-4 | few | TRBV21-1 | CASSGRLAKNIQYF | TGTGCCAGCAGCGGTCGGCTAGCCAAAAACATTCAGTACTTC
14 | NA | TRBJ2-7 | NA | TRBV5-1 | CASSLGPRQNEQYF | TGCGCCAGCAGCTTGGGACCGAGACAGAACGAGCAGTACTTC
15 | TRBD2 | TRBJ2-3 | many | TRBV7-3 | CASSSLAGSTDTQYF | TGTGCCAGCAGCTCCCTAGCGGGGAGCACAGATACGCAGTATTTT
15 | NA | TRBJ2-1 | few | TRBV12-3/TRBV12-4 | CATSLRAENYNEQFF | TGTGCCACCTCCCTCAGGGCAGAGAACTACAATGAGCAGTTCTTC
14 | NA | TRBJ2-7 | few | TRBV6-5 | CASSSGHKPYEQYF | TGTGCCAGCAGTTCGGGACACAAGCCCTACGAGCAGTACTTC
16 | NA | TRBJ2-3 | NA | TRBV27 | CASSDGREFEQDTQYF | TGTGCCAGCTCGGACGGACGAGAGTTCGAACAAGATACGCAGTATTTT
14 | NA | TRBJ2-5 | NA | TRBV3-1 | CASSQRTAGETQYF | TGTGCCAGCAGCCAGCGTACGGCGGGGGAGACCCAGTACTTC
16 | TRBD2 | TRBJ2-5 | NA | TRBV13 | CASGFIAGGPGETQYF | TGTGCCAGCGGCTTCATAGCGGGGGGGCCGGGAGAGACCCAGTACTTC
17 | NA | TRBJ2-7 | few | TRBV7-9 | CASSINSGGSLRHEQYF | TGTGCCAGCAGCATTAATAGCGGAGGGTCTCTGAGGCACGAGCAGTACTTC
16 | TRBD1 | TRBJ1-3 | NA | TRBV27 | CASSPLGQETGNTIYF | TGTGCCAGCAGTCCCCTAGGACAGGAAACTGGAAACACCATATATTTT
14 | NA | TRBJ2-1 | few | TRBV2 | CAVIQGGTNNEQFF | TGTGCCGTAATACAGGGGGGGACTAACAATGAGCAGTTCTTC
17 | TRBD2 | TRBJ2-3 | NA | TRBV4-1 | CASSLSPGTSESDTQYF | TGCGCCAGCAGCCTCTCCCCTGGGACTAGCGAGTCAGATACGCAGTATTTT
16 | NA | TRBJ2-6 | NA | TRBV28 | CASSQRSGSGANVLTF | TGTGCCAGCAGTCAGAGATCGGGCTCTGGGGCCAACGTCCTGACTTTC
13 | NA | TRBJ2-3 | few | TRBV4-1 | CASSPQATDTQYF | TGCGCCAGCAGCCCACAAGCAACAGATACGCAGTATTTT
16 | TRBD2 | TRBJ2-7 | few | TRBV10-3 | CAISPTSASSYNEQYF | TGTGCCATCAGTCCCACTAGCGCAAGCTCCTACAATGAGCAGTACTTC
15 | TRBD1 | TRBJ2-7 | few | TRBV4-1 | CASSQSPGQTYEQYF | TGCGCCAGCAGCCAATCCCCGGGACAGACCTACGAGCAGTACTTC
16 | TRBD2 | TRBJ2-3 | NA | TRBV6-1 | CASSAELAGDTDTQYF | TGTGCCAGCAGTGCCGAACTAGCGGGGGACACAGATACGCAGTATTTT
14 | NA | TRBJ2-3 | NA | TRBV29-1 | CSGSGTSGTDTQYF | TGCAGCGGGTCCGGGACGTCGGGCACAGATACGCAGTATTTT
13 | NA | TRBJ2-6 | once | TRBV30 | CACRIKGANVLTF | TGTGCCTGCAGAATAAAAGGGGCCAACGTCCTGACTTTC
12 | TRBD1 | TRBJ2-5 | few | TRBV29-1 | CSGTGVGATQYF | TGCAGCGGAACAGGGGTTGGCGCGACCCAGTACTTC
13 | NA | TRBJ1-1 | NA | TRBV2 | CASSGGVKTGAFF | TGTGCCAGCAGTGGAGGGGTAAAGACGGGAGCTTTCTTT
13 | NA | TRBJ2-7 | NA | TRBV6-5 | CASREWGDYEQYF | TGTGCCAGCCGGGAGTGGGGGGACTACGAGCAGTACTTC
11 | NA | TRBJ2-1 | NA | TRBV7-9 | CASSRESTAFF | TGTGCCAGCAGTAGAGAGTCGACCGCGTTCTTC
15 | TRBD2 | TRBJ2-3 | few | TRBV2 | CASKSSGGAIDTQYF | TGTGCCAGCAAGAGTAGCGGGGGGGCCATAGATACGCAGTATTTT
16 | NA | TRBJ1-4 | NA | TRBV25-1 | CASSEGLRADNEKLFF | TGTGCCAGCAGTGAAGGATTGAGGGCCGATAATGAAAAACTGTTTTTT
15 | TRBD2 | TRBJ2-7 | NA | TRBV20-1 | CSAGVGLAGPYEQYF | TGCAGTGCTGGCGTGGGACTAGCGGGCCCCTACGAGCAGTACTTC
15 | NA | TRBJ2-7 | NA | TRBV3-1 | CASSQWELGSYEQYF | TGTGCCAGCAGCCAGTGGGAGCTGGGATCCTACGAGCAGTACTTC
14 | TRBD1 | TRBJ1-1 | few | TRBV20-1 | CSARPSGGSAEAFF | TGCAGTGCTAGACCTTCAGGGGGCTCTGCTGAAGCTTTCTTT
13 | TRBD2 | TRBJ2-1 | NA | TRBV3-1 | CASSQKRENEQFF | TGTGCCAGCAGCCAAAAGCGGGAAAATGAGCAGTTCTTC
11 | NA | TRBJ2-3 | many | TRBV29-1 | CSVGTKDTQYF | TGCAGCGTGGGGACCAAAGATACGCAGTATTTT
16 | NA | TRBJ2-1 | NA | TRBV15 | CATSKRGSLVQETQFF | TGTGCCACCAGCAAAAGGGGGTCTCTCGTCCAAGAGACCCAGTTCTTC
15 | NA | TRBJ2-1 | NA | TRBV7-9 | CASSVRALQNNEQFF | TGTGCCAGCAGCGTTCGAGCTCTGCAGAACAATGAGCAGTTCTTC
15 | NA | TRBJ2-1 | few | TRBV11-2 | CASSFPGSPPLAQFF | TGTGCCAGCAGTTTCCCAGGGTCCCCCCCGCTGGCGCAGTTCTTC
14 | NA | TRBJ2-7 | few | TRBV5-1 | CASSLGQSIYEQYF | TGCGCCAGCAGCTTGGGACAGAGCATCTACGAGCAGTACTTC
18 | TRBD1 | TRBJ1-4 | NA | TRBV20-1 | CSAILLGQGSVGYEKLFF | TGCAGTGCCATCCTCCTGGGACAGGGAAGTGTAGGGTATGAAAAACTGTTTTTT
13 | NA | TRBJ1-1 | NA | TRBV6-2/TRBV6-3 | CASSLGIPTEAFF | TGTGCCAGCAGTTTGGGCATACCTACTGAAGCTTTCTTT
18 | NA | TRBJ2-6 | few | TRBV6-5 | CASSYFAGASSGTNVLTF | TGTGCCAGCAGTTACTTTGCAGGGGCGTCCTCTGGGACCAACGTCCTGACTTTC
18 | NA | TRBJ1-6 | NA | TRBV11-2 | CASSSPWEGESYNSPLHF | TGTGCCAGCAGCTCACCCTGGGAGGGGGAGTCCTATAATTCACCCCTCCACTTT
13 | TRBD1 | TRBJ2-7 | many | TRBV12-3/TRBV12-4 | CASSWTGSYEQYF | TGTGCCAGCAGTTGGACAGGGTCCTACGAGCAGTACTTC
13 | NA | TRBJ2-7 | few | TRBV7-8 | CASSQGGVYEQYF | TGTGCCAGCAGCCAGGGGGGGGTCTACGAGCAGTACTTC
16 | TRBD1 | TRBJ2-3 | NA | TRBV2 | CASSGGQGVATDTQYF | TGTGCCAGCAGTGGAGGACAGGGGGTTGCCACAGATACGCAGTATTTT
14 | TRBD1 | TRBJ2-5 | NA | TRBV14 | CASSRQGVIETQYF | TGTGCCAGCAGTCGACAGGGGGTAATAGAGACCCAGTACTTC
18 | NA | TRBJ2-1 | few | TRBV11-2 | CASSLDQVGGRGGNEQFF | TGTGCCAGCAGCTTAGATCAGGTTGGGGGGAGAGGAGGAAATGAGCAGTTCTTC
13 | NA | TRBJ1-4 | NA | TRBV10-3 | CAISGGEDEKLFF | TGTGCCATCTCTGGGGGCGAGGATGAAAAACTGTTTTTT
17 | NA | TRBJ2-6 | few | TRBV25-1 | CASSERGRYSGANVLTF | TGTGCCAGCAGTGAACGGGGAAGGTATTCCGGGGCCAACGTCCTGACTTTC
15 | NA | TRBJ2-2 | NA | TRBV27 | CASSFTTDGSGELFF | TGTGCCAGCAGTTTCACTACGGACGGGTCCGGGGAGCTGTTTTTT
17 | NA | TRBJ1-4 | NA | TRBV5-1 | CASSLGLPTATNEKLFF | TGCGCCAGCAGCTTGGGACTCCCCACCGCAACTAATGAAAAACTGTTTTTT
13 | NA | TRBJ1-2 | few | TRBV20-1 | CSARAGGLDGYTF | TGCAGTGCTAGAGCTGGGGGGCTGGATGGCTACACCTTC
12 | NA | TRBJ2-7 | few | TRBV14 | CASSQVIHEQYF | TGTGCCAGCAGCCAAGTCATCCACGAGCAGTACTTC
13 | TRBD1 | TRBJ1-4 | NA | TRBV27 | CASRGTGDEKLFF | TGTGCCAGCCGCGGGACAGGGGATGAAAAACTGTTTTTT